This TCR beta chain was captured by sequencing in a study of T cell responses to AZD1222 COVID-19 vaccine. Study in general: Whether given at about 4 or about 12 weeks, second doses were pooled. Overall study findings and caveats: After the peak T cell response, and only then, were repertoires sampled. When two AZD1222 doses had been given, Spike-specific TCR breadth and depth rose. Clonal diversity was possibly underestimated, and the donors were mostly white British, with more females.

The CDR3 extends over 16 amino acids. Germline V lookup: CDR1 SGHVS, CDR2 FQNEAQ. With V trimmed by 3 bases and J by 4 bases, 9 bases remained unmatched. TCRdb's table, derived via immunoSEQ multiplex PCR, lists solely in-frame clones and lacks some. In the table there are tens of thousands of clones, about 85% of which are singletons. Comment on this clone: Its antigen is still unknown.

This chain joins TRBV7-8 and TRBJ1-5; 7 bases are shared with TRBD1. The origin of this receptor is an adult in good health. The material was peripheral blood, obtained on day 0 of AZD1222 vaccination. CDR3: CASSLYRDSPNQPQHF. The CDR3 region has the DNA TGTGCCAGCAGCTTGTACCGGGACAGCCCTAATCAGCCCCAGCATTTT.